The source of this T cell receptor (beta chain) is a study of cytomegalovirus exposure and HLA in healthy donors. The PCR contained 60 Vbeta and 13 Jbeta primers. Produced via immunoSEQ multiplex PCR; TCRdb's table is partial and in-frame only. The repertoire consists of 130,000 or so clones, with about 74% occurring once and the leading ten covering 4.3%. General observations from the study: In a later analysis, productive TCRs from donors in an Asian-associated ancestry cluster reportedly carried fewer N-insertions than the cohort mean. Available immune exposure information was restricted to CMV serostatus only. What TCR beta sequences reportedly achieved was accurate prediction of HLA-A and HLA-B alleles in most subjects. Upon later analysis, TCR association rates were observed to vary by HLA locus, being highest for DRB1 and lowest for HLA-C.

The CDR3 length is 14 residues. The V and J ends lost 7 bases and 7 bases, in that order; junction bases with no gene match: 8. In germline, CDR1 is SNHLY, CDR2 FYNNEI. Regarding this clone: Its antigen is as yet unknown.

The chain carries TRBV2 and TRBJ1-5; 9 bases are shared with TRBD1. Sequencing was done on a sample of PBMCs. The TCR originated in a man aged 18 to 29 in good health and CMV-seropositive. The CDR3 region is CASNSQGALQPQHF. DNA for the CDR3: TGTGCCAGCAACTCACAGGGGGCTTTGCAGCCCCAGCATTTT.